The entry below describes one T cell receptor beta chain. The antigen is not known. The study reverse transcribed the entire isolated RNA, so it sequenced expressed TCRB transcripts. There were 3 million to 4 million reads on average in the naive, central memory and regulatory T cell samples. Produced via immunoSEQ multiplex PCR; TCRdb's table is partial and in-frame only. The sample has some 700,000 clones; around an eighth are singletons. This sample is part of a study of beta chain features in type 1 diabetes. Overall study context: The patients were much like the healthy donors in age, gender and cell yields.

Whole-study results and caveats: cDNA-based reads could over-represent cells with high TCR expression. These data did not resolve whether HLA type affects TCRB rearrangement. Patients with Type 1 diabetes showed moderately but significantly shorter TCRB CDR3s in all four CD4+ subsets.

The CDR3 contains 15 residues. CDR1 is SNHLY, CDR2 FYNNEI, per germline. V was trimmed by 6 bases and J by 2 bases, leaving 16 bases between them. The V and J genes are TRBV2 and TRBJ2-5, with D perhaps given as TRBD1 or TRBD2 (5 bases each). Sequenced material: naive CD4+ T cells from blood. This clonotype originated in a man younger than 30 with type 1 diabetes. The CDR3 sequence: CASSVGVGPQETQYF. The CDR3 DNA follows: TGTGCCAGCAGCGTCGGGGTGGGGCCTCAAGAGACCCAGTACTTC.